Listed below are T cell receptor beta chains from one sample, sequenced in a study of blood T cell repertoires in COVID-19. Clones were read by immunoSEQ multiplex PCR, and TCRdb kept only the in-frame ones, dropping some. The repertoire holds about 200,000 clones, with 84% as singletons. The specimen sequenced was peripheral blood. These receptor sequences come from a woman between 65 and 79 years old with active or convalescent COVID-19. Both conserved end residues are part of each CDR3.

CDR3 protein: CASSQNPLAAGGSAHEQFF
V gene: TRBV4-1
J gene: TRBJ2-1

CDR3 protein: CASSPYLNSYEQYF
V gene: TRBV27
J gene: TRBJ2-7

CDR3 protein: CASTRGQLNTEAFF
V gene: TRBV6-5
J gene: TRBJ1-1

CDR3 protein: CATSDLGASGRAENTGELFF
V gene: TRBV24-1
J gene: TRBJ2-2

CDR3 protein: CASSGNYNEQFF
V gene: TRBV28
J gene: TRBJ2-1

CDR3 protein: CASRGRDTQYF
V gene: TRBV2
J gene: TRBJ2-3

CDR3 protein: CASGQGANYEQYF
V gene: TRBV19
J gene: TRBJ2-7

CDR3 protein: CASRTGGGGEAFF
V gene: TRBV6-5
J gene: TRBJ1-1

CDR3 protein: CASSLDVRVASYEQYF
V gene: TRBV5-5
J gene: TRBJ2-7

CDR3 protein: CASRGGSGRVGTGELFF
V gene: TRBV2
J gene: TRBJ2-2

CDR3 protein: CASSLTGTENTEAFF
V gene: TRBV18
J gene: TRBJ1-1

CDR3 protein: CASSPTWGTGDNSPLHF
V gene: TRBV7-9
J gene: TRBJ1-6

CDR3 protein: CASSDLWGRAGGYVVYEQYF
V gene: TRBV2
J gene: TRBJ2-7

CDR3 protein: CASSYRGQGESPLHF
V gene: TRBV6-6
J gene: TRBJ1-6

CDR3 protein: CASSQSSRTGRNSTEAFF
V gene: TRBV23-1
J gene: TRBJ1-1